Below, one TCR beta chain is given with its context. V shed 0 bases, J shed 0 bases, and the junction held 5 bases outside the gene matches. Germline V gene data show CDR1 as SGDLS and CDR2 as YYNGEE. The CDR3 is 16 amino acids. MiXCR, run by TCRdb on the 5' RACE reads, gives a single entry per CDR3 protein. Of some 53,000 distinct CDR3 sequences listed, around 8% are singletons. The data belong to a study of early T cells in non-severe SARS-CoV-2 infection. For the study at large: Bulk RNA from unsorted whole blood was sequenced; chains were unpaired.

Input material: whole blood. The clonotype was recovered from an adult who was a healthcare worker with PCR-confirmed SARS-CoV-2 infection or an uninfected control (not recorded which). This rearrangement joins TRBV9 to TRBJ1-1; 7 bases line up with TRBD1. DNA of the CDR3: TGTGCCAGCAGCGTAGTCGGACAGGCTATGAACACTGAAGCTTTCTTT. Its translation: CASSVVGQAMNTEAFF.